This TCR beta chain is drawn from a study of T cells in tuberculosis. The time point is: new active TB diagnosis, blood taken before or within 7 days of starting treatment. Clones were sequenced by immunoSEQ multiplex PCR, and TCRdb holds only the in-frame ones, with some missing. The data contain about 34,000 clones, 80% to 95% of them singletons. The V end was cut by 6 bases, the J end by 5 bases, with 18 bases between. CDR1 MNHEY and CDR2 SMNVEV come from the germline V gene (reference sequence). This CDR3 is built from 15 residues. Specimen: PBMCs, collected at tuberculosis diagnosis. The sequence was obtained from an adult with tuberculosis. V is TRBV27 and J is TRBJ2-3, with D possibly TRBD1 on 6 matching bases. The DNA for the CDR3 is TGTGCCAGCAGCTTTGGGGGCCAGGCAGGAGATACGCAGTATTTT. It specifies CASSFGGQAGDTQYF.